This TCR beta chain stems from a study of spatial heterogeneity in lung cancer. This sample's time point: blood at routine non-recurrence follow-up after resection. Tumor, nontumor lung or frozen PBMC supplied whole RNA that was sequenced unsorted. TCRdb called the 5' RACE reads again in MiXCR, with one record for every CDR3 protein. The table has 51,000 or so distinct CDR3 sequences, 6.5% to 7.5% seen once. This clonotype was found many times. Antigen specificity is unknown. V was shortened by 1 base and J by 1 base, with 5 bases between the two germline ends. CDR3 length: 14 amino acids. CDR1 is MNHEY, CDR2 SMNVEV, per germline (reference sequence). General observations from the study: Ubiquitous expanded tumor TCRs appeared in blood more at resection than follow-up.

The receptor's source is a female donor with early-stage non-small cell lung cancer. The material was PBMCs, obtained at follow-up. The chain carries TRBV27 and TRBJ1-5; D unresolved. In nucleotides, the CDR3 is TGTGCCAGCAGTTTATACAAGAGCAATCAGCCCCAGCATTTT. Its translation: CASSLYKSNQPQHF.